This T cell receptor beta chain was profiled in a study of T-cell reconstitution after alpha-beta-depleted transplantation in children. Using unique molecular identifiers, the investigators prepared the TCRbeta library. TCRdb redid the calling of the PCR reads with MiXCR, one entry per CDR3 protein. The sample shows approximately 220,000 distinct CDR3 sequences, approximately 15% of them seen only once. The study's findings and limits: Reportedly, only several hundred clones from non-depleted graft cells drove alpha-beta T-cell counts at about two months.

On this clonotype itself: The antigen remains unidentified.

CDR1 and CDR2 from the germline V gene are SEHNR and FQNEAQ (reference sequence). V dropped 10 bases and J dropped 7 bases, with 16 bases sitting between them. This CDR3 comprises 13 residues. The sequences come from PBMCs, mostly from graft donor cells, collected 360 days after TCRalphabeta/CD19-depleted stem cell transplant. This sequence joins TRBV7-9 and TRBJ1-4; the D is unclear. The TCR comes from a male patient aged 2 to 9 who had a stem cell transplant for acute lymphoblastic leukemia, so the T cells may come from the graft donor. The CDR3 coding sequence is TGTGCCACCACGCCTATCGGGGTTGAAAAACTGTTTTTT. Its translation is CATTPIGVEKLFF.